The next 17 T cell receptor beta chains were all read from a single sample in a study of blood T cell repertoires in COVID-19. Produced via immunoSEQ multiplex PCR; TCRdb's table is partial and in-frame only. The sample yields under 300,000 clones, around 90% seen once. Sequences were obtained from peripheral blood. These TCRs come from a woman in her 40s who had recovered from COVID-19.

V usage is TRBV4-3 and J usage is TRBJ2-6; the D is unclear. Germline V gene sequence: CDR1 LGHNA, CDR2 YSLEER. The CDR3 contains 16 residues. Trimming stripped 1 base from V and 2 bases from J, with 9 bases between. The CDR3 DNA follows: TGCGCCAGCAGCCAAGGGCCTTGGCCTGGGGCCAACGTCCTGACTTTC. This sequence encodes CASSQGPWPGANVLTF.

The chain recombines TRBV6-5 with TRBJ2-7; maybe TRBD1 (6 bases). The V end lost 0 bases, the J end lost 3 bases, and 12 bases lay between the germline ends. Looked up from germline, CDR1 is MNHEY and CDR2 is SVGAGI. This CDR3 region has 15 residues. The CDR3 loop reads CASSYSRGTDYEQYF. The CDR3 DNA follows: TGTGCCAGCAGTTACTCGAGGGGGACGGACTACGAGCAGTACTTC.

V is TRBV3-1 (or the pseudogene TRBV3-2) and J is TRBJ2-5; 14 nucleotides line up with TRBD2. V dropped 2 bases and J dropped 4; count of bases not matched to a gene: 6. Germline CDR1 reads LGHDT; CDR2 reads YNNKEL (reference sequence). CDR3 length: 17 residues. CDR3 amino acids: CASSQPPGLAGGETQYF. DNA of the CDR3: TGTGCCAGCAGCCAACCCCCCGGACTAGCGGGAGGAGAGACCCAGTACTTC.

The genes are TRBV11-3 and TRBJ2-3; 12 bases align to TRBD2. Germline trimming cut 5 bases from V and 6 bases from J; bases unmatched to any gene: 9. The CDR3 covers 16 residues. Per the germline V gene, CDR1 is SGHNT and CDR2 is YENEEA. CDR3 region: CASSPGLAGRADTQYF. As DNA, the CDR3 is TGTGCCAGCAGCCCCGGACTAGCGGGACGGGCGGATACGCAGTATTTT.

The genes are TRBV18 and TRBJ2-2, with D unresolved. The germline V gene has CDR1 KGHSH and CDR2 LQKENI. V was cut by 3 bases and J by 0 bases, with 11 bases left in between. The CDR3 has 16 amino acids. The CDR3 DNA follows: TGTGCCAGCTCACCCCGAGTGGGCGCGAACACCGGGGAGCTGTTTTTT. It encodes CASSPRVGANTGELFF.

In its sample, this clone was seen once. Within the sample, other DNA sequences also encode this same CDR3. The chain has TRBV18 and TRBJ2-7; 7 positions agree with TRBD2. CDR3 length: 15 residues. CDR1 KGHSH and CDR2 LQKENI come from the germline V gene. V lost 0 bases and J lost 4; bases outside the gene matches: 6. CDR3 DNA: TGTGCCAGCTCACCACCGGGTGGGAGGGCTTACGAGCAGTACTTC. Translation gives CASSPPGGRAYEQYF.

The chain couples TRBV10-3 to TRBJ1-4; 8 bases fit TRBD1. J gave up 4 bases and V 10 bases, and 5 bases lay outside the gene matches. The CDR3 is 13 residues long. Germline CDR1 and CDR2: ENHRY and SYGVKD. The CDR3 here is CATAGTGNEKLFF. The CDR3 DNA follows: TGTGCCACTGCCGGGACAGGTAATGAAAAACTGTTTTTT.

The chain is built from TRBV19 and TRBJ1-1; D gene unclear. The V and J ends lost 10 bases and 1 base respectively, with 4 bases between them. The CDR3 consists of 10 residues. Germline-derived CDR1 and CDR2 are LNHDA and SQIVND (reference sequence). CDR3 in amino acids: CATGNTEAFF. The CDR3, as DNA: TGTGCCACCGGGAACACTGAAGCTTTCTTT.

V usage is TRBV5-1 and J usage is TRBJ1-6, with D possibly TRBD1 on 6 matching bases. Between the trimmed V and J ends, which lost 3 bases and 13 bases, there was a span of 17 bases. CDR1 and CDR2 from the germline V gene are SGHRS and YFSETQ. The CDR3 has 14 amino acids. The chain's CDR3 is CASSSWGGQVPLHF. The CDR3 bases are TGCGCCAGCAGCTCTTGGGGGGGCCAGGTCCCCCTCCACTTT.

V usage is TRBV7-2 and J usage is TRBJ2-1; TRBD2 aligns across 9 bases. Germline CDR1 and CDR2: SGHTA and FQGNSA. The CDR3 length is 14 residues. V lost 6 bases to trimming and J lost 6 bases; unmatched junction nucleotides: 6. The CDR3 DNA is TGTGCCAGCAGTCGACTAGCGGCTAGCAATGAGCAGTTCTTC. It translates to CASSRLAASNEQFF.

CDR3: CSASGVASYNEQFF. In DNA, the CDR3 is TGCAGTGCCAGTGGAGTAGCCTCCTACAATGAGCAGTTCTTC. This chain connects TRBV20-1 to TRBJ2-1; D gene uncertain. CDR3 length: 14 amino acids. CDR1 and CDR2 (germline): DFQATT, SNEGSKA (reference sequence). Deletions cut 6 bases from V and 0 bases from J, with 12 bases between.

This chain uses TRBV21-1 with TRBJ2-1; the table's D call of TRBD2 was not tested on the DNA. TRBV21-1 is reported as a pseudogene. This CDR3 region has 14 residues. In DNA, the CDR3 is TGTGCCAGCACGGAGCGCGGGAGCCCCAATGAGCAGTTCTTC. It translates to CASTERGSPNEQFF.

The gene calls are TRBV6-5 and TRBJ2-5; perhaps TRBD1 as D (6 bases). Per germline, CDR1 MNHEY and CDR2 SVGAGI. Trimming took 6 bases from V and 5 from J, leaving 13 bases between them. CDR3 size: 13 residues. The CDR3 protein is CASSQNQGETQYF. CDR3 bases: TGTGCCAGCAGCCAAAACCAGGGGGAGACCCAGTACTTC.

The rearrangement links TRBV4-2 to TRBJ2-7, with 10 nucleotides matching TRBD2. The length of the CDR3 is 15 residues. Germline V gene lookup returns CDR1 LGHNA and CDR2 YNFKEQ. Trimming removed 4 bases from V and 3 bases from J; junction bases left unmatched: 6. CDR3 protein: CASSPGASGSYEQYF. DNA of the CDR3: TGTGCCAGCAGCCCGGGGGCTAGCGGGAGCTACGAGCAGTACTTC.

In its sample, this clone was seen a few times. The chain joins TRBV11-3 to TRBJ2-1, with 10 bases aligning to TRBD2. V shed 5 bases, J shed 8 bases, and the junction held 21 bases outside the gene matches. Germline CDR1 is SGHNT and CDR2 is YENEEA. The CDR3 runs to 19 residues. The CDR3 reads CASSGGAASGSFVSDEQFF. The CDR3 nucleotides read TGTGCCAGCAGCGGAGGGGCGGCTAGCGGGAGTTTTGTTAGCGATGAGCAGTTCTTC.

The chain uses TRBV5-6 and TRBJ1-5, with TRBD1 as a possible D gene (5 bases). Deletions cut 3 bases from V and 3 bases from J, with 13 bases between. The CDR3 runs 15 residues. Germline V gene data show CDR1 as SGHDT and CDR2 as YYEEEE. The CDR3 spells CASSSLTAYNQPQHF. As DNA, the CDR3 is TGTGCCAGCAGCTCCTTGACAGCCTACAATCAGCCCCAGCATTTT.

The CDR3 reads CASSAGQGGPRQETQYF. CDR3 bases: TGCGCCAGCAGCGCGGGACAAGGGGGCCCACGACAAGAGACCCAGTACTTC. J is TRBJ2-5 and V is TRBV5-1, with D possibly being TRBD1 (7 bases). V lost 4 bases and J 2 bases, leaving 21 bases between the germline ends. The CDR3 is made up of 17 amino acids. Germline V CDR1 and CDR2: SGHRS, YFSETQ.